This is a list of T cell receptor beta chains from one sample in a study of blood T cell repertoires in COVID-19. The assay was immunoSEQ multiplex PCR, and TCRdb's table has in-frame clones only and misses some. The data contain some 200,000 clones, approximately 87% of them seen just once; the ten biggest clones take up approximately 11%. Specimen: peripheral blood. The receptors derive from a woman aged 60-75 years with COVID-19, enrolled during active disease. Each CDR3 is given with its conserved first and last residue. The D gene is left open where the match is weak. Size is stated for part of the rows, as once, few or many counts, or as a class when the clone is expanded.

- TRBJ1-2 TRBV19 - CASSKAYGYTF TGTGCCAGTAGTAAAGCTTACGGCTACACCTTC
- TRBJ2-5 TRBV5-1 TRBD2 CASSFNTGGRETQYF TGCGCCAGCAGCTTCAATACGGGAGGGAGAGAGACCCAGTACTTC
- TRBJ2-5 TRBV5-1 TRBD1 CASTTLLQGAGETQYF TGCGCCAGCACAACCCTACTACAGGGGGCAGGAGAGACCCAGTACTTC
- TRBJ2-3 TRBV21-1 - CASRRNRVEDTQYF TGTGCCAGCAGACGAAACAGGGTTGAGGATACGCAGTATTTT
- TRBJ2-7 TRBV5-4 TRBD2 CASSYLAGGPHEQYF TGTGCCAGCAGTTATCTAGCGGGAGGGCCCCACGAGCAGTACTTC
- TRBJ2-5 TRBV5-1 - CASSIYGTAGQETQYF TGCGCCAGCAGCATATATGGGACGGCGGGGCAAGAGACCCAGTACTTC
- TRBJ1-1 TRBV29-1 - CSVQTGRAEAFF TGCAGCGTCCAAACAGGGCGAGCTGAAGCTTTCTTT
- TRBJ2-5 TRBV7-2 TRBD2 CASRVGLAGGQETQYF TGTGCCAGCAGAGTCGGACTAGCGGGAGGCCAAGAGACCCAGTACTTC
- TRBJ1-2 TRBV29-1 - CSVEGGEPLPGYTF TGCAGCGTTGAGGGGGGGGAACCCTTGCCTGGCTACACCTTC
- TRBJ1-2 TRBV7-2 - CASSPRGRDYGYTF TGTGCCAGCAGCCCCAGGGGACGGGACTATGGCTACACCTTC
- TRBJ1-5 TRBV16 - CASSQSQLNQPQHF TGTGCCAGCAGCCAATCACAGCTCAATCAGCCCCAGCATTTT
- TRBJ2-5 TRBV19 - CASSIGTGVETQYF TGTGCCAGTAGTATCGGGACGGGGGTCGAGACCCAGTACTTC
- TRBJ2-5 TRBV19 TRBD2 CASSITLAVQETQYF TGTGCCAGTAGCATCACGCTAGCGGTACAAGAGACCCAGTACTTC
- TRBJ2-7 TRBV6-2/TRBV6-3 TRBD1 CASSQTGGLWF TGTGCCAGCAGTCAAACAGGGGGTCTGTGGTTC
- TRBJ2-2 TRBV4-3 - CASSQETGIGELFF TGCGCCAGCAGCCAAGAGACGGGGATCGGGGAGCTGTTTTTT
once TRBJ1-5 TRBV28 TRBD1 CASSPRDRGSNQPQHF TGTGCCAGCAGTCCTCGGGACAGGGGGAGCAATCAGCCCCAGCATTTT
- TRBJ2-3 TRBV5-6 TRBD1 CASSLNRGRKDTQYF TGTGCCAGCAGCCTAAACAGGGGTCGGAAAGATACGCAGTATTTT
- TRBJ2-7 TRBV25-1 - CASRLNYEQYF TGTGCCAGCCGGTTAAATTACGAGCAGTACTTC
- TRBJ1-2 TRBV28 - CASSLGGAPYGYTF TGTGCCAGCAGTTTGGGAGGTGCCCCCTATGGCTACACCTTC
- TRBJ1-4 TRBV4-1 - CASSPQGTNEKLFF TGCGCCAGCAGCCCACAGGGTACTAATGAAAAACTGTTTTTT
- TRBJ2-7 TRBV27 TRBD2 CASFRAGTSSYEQYF TGTGCCAGCTTTCGAGCCGGGACTAGCTCCTACGAGCAGTACTTC
- TRBJ1-5 TRBV29-1 - CSVDTGSGPQHF TGCAGCGTTGACACGGGGTCTGGGCCCCAGCATTTT
- TRBJ1-2 TRBV4-3 TRBD1 CASSQQRTGGYGYTF TGCGCCAGCAGCCAACAAAGGACAGGGGGCTATGGCTACACCTTC
- TRBJ1-2 TRBV18 TRBD1 CASPLWGTDYGYTF TGTGCCAGCCCCCTGTGGGGGACAGACTATGGCTACACCTTC
- TRBJ1-1 TRBV30 - CAWSVLRNTEAFF TGTGCCTGGAGTGTACTGAGGAACACTGAAGCTTTCTTT
- TRBJ1-1 TRBV6-1 - CASSETADTEAFF TGTGCCAGCAGTGAAACTGCGGACACTGAAGCTTTCTTT
- TRBJ2-2 TRBV7-2 TRBD2 CASSLTSGRVTGELFF TGTGCCAGCAGCCTAACTAGCGGGAGGGTCACCGGGGAGCTGTTTTTT
few TRBJ2-5 TRBV6-2/TRBV6-3 TRBD2 CASSTARTSGRGETQYF TGTGCCAGCAGTACCGCCCGGACTAGCGGGAGAGGAGAGACCCAGTACTTC